This TCR beta chain comes out of a study of T-cell memory formation after mild COVID-19. Whole-study context: Most TCR clusters belonged to a single donor.

Study results and caveats: Still unconfirmed is whether the second-wave clones peaking on day 37 recognized SARS-CoV-2. Pre-infection memory held some responding clones, suggesting pre-existing cross-reactive T cells responded. Clones which contracted sat mainly in CM and EM if CD4+, and in EMRA if CD8+.

MiXCR, applied by TCRdb to the 5' RACE reads, yields one record per CDR3 protein. The profile shows roughly 200,000 distinct CDR3 sequences, over 20% of them singletons. The germline V and J ends were trimmed by 6 bases and 9 bases, with 17 bases remaining between them. CDR3 length: 14 residues. This clonotype was seen a handful of times. Its antigen is not identified. The receptor's source is an adult woman who had mild COVID-19 (a few samples of this study predate the infection). Cell type and time point are not known. This sequence joins TRBV12-3 or TRBV12-4 and TRBJ2-2, with D perhaps matching TRBD1 or TRBD2 (5 bases each). Sequencing was done on a sample of PBMCs or a T cell subset sorted from them (not recorded which). Written as DNA, the CDR3 is TGTGCCAGCAGCTGGGACCTATTGGCACGGGAGCTGTTTTTT. Translating it yields CASSWDLLARELFF.